One T cell receptor beta chain is described in this entry. Its antigen remains undetermined. No qualities accompany the bases; no much larger clone lies one base away. This sample was taken from a study of blood T cell repertoires in COVID-19 (TCRdb year 2020). For the study in its entirety: Collaborator samples came from the United States, Italy and Spain and covered acute and convalescent phases of COVID-19. The prospective study material was composed of cDNA or gDNA derived from T cells, B-cell-depleted T cells, or PBMCs. The dataset comprised deeply sampled blood TCRbeta repertoires from subjects exposed to, actively infected with, or recovered from COVID-19. A freely available public database, intended as a resource for researchers studying the immune response to SARS-CoV-2, is where the repertoires were released. The samples were drawn from two sources: the first 160 participants of the ongoing ImmuneRACE study, and 950 to 1,500 subjects contributed by 6 global collaborators. Nearly every sample came with metadata listing a de-identified subject ID, COVID-19 status, age in years and sex. HLA class I and class II types, where available, came from metadata supplied by the sample provider rather than from assay-based typing.

Here is what the overall study found, with its caveats: The quantity of clinical and demographic metadata differed by source and by participant and was supplied without curation.

Participants in the prospective study were aged roughly 18 to 100 years, lived in under 30 United States geographic areas, and enrolled through a virtual design. To assign participants to cohorts, the prospective study relied on clinical history that participants themselves reported in a screening survey and a study questionnaire. Exposed participants had been in contact, within 2 weeks of entering the study, with a person who had a PCR-confirmed or clinician-diagnosed case of COVID-19. Mobile phlebotomists in the prospective study collected whole blood, serum and a nasopharyngeal or oropharyngeal swab from every participant. Prospective study participants could optionally give additional blood draws and questionnaires over a roughly two-month period. Before DNA extraction, prospective study blood samples were shipped either frozen or at room temperature. TCRbeta CDR3 regions were amplified from genomic DNA using the immunoSEQ Assay, a bias-controlled multiplex PCR. From the authors' description of their analysis: Within the assay, amplification of reference gene primers was used to estimate how many nucleated cells each sample contained. Sequence reads were collapsed and filtered to measure the absolute abundance of every unique TCRbeta CDR3 rearrangement. Productive Simpson clonality was computed per sample as the square root of Simpson's diversity index over productive rearrangements. TCRdb mirrors the immuneACCESS table, restricted to in-frame sequences. Some clones are absent from its copies; in checked studies, under half trace to an unresolved V gene, and the reason for the others is unknown. V, J and clone size are those of that table, while D and trimming were read from the DNA. In all, the sample holds roughly 240,000 clones, and approximately 90% of those were seen once. Jointly, the top ten make up less than 0.9% of the sample.

The receptor was derived from a man in his forties or fifties who had been exposed to COVID-19. Sample: PBMCs or T cells enriched from blood (not recorded which).

The DNA reads as follows: TGTGCCATCAGCGGCCCCGGACAGGGTATAACCGGAAACACCATATATTTT. Its product reads: CAISGPGQGITGNTIYF. This chain is built from TRBV10-3 and TRBJ1-3; 8 middle bases align to TRBD1. CDR1 and CDR2 were assigned from the germline V gene as ENHRY and SYGVKD. The CDR3 spans 17 residues, from the cysteine through the phenylalanine. The DNA shown is the 51-base CDR3, in frame from base 1. The V end gives up 6 bases and the J end 4 bases, leaving 14 bases in the junction not matched to a gene.